This TCR beta chain was captured in a study of CD8 T cells in Susac syndrome. The CDR3 is 14 residues long. V gave up 0 bases and J gave up 3 bases; unmatched junction bases: 2. CDR1 and CDR2 from the germline V gene are DFQATT and SNEGSKA (reference sequence). RNA in amounts of about 0.5 to 1 ug was reverse transcribed with random hexamers. TCRdb recomputed calls from the immunoSEQ multiplex PCR reads with MiXCR, one row per CDR3 protein. The sample includes 80,000 to 90,000 distinct CDR3 sequences, 85% to 95% of them seen just once. The sequenced sample consisted of CD8+ T cells from PBMCs. The sequence was collected from a human donor with Susac syndrome. The chain joins TRBV20-1 to TRBJ2-5; TRBD1 matches 9 bases. The CDR3 coding sequence is TGCAGTGCTAGAGATTGGACAGGGGAAGAGACCCAGTACTTC. This translates into CSARDWTGEETQYF.